This T cell receptor (beta chain) emerged from a study of T cells in Graves' hyperthyroidism and ophthalmopathy. Study results and caveats: Ophthalmopathy cases were set apart from stable hyperthyroidism by a 13 V-J model.

Using RNA transcripts as the source, TCR beta CDR3 regions were amplified. The HTBI set primed first-round TCR CDR3 RT-PCR. One entry per CDR3 protein, called by TCRdb with MiXCR from the multiplex PCR reads. In the table there are hundreds of thousands of distinct CDR3 sequences, about 14% of which are singletons. On this clonotype itself: Antigen specificity is unknown.

V was pared by 0 bases and J by 14 bases, with 15 bases between. Germline loops: CDR1 SGHTS, CDR2 YDEGEE. This CDR3 has 14 amino acids. Clinical symptoms, serum thyroxine, TRAb, thyroid ultrasound and orbital computed tomography established diagnosis. V usage is TRBV5-8 and J usage is TRBJ1-6; D not certain. The sequencing input was blood. The sequence was collected from a man younger than 35 with Graves' ophthalmopathy. CDR3 nucleotide sequence: TGTGCCAGCAGCTTGGAGGGTCCTCGTGTTTCCCTCCACTTT. Its protein product is CASSLEGPRVSLHF.